This TCR beta chain is drawn from a study of blood T cell repertoires in COVID-19. Study context: The study drew acute and convalescent COVID-19 samples from the United States, Italy and Spain. The analysed material was cDNA or gDNA that came from T cells, B-cell-depleted T cells, or PBMCs.

Trimming removed 0 bases from V and 0 bases from J; junction bases left unmatched: 8. CDR1 and CDR2 (germline): LNHNV, YYDKDF (reference sequence). The CDR3 contains 18 residues. Authors' analysis steps: Amplification from reference gene primers served as the basis for estimated nucleated cell counts. Some clones are missing from TCRdb's copy, which holds only in-frame ones; the method was immunoSEQ multiplex PCR. The DNA was the basis for D and trimming; V, J and clone size are from that table. Of 150,000 to 250,000 clones in the sample, just under 85% were seen once. The V and J genes are TRBV15 and TRBJ2-1, with 7 positions matching TRBD2. The sequence derives from a human donor with acute or convalescent COVID-19. The donor label of this sample is uncertain. The sample was peripheral blood. As DNA, the CDR3 is TGTGCCACCAGCAGAGATTTAGCGGGCTCCAGCTCCTACAATGAGCAGTTCTTC. This sequence encodes CATSRDLAGSSSYNEQFF.